This T cell receptor beta chain comes out of a study of T-cell memory formation after mild COVID-19. Overall study: TCR clusters were largely donor specific. The study, taken as a whole, reports: For contracting clones, CD4+ ones sat mainly in CM and EM, CD8+ in EMRA.

MiXCR was run by TCRdb on the 5' RACE reads, yielding one entry per CDR3 protein. The top ten hold about 14% of the sample, which has around 320,000 distinct CDR3 sequences, around 27% seen once. This CDR3 is built from 15 residues. CDR1 is SEHNR, CDR2 FQNEAQ, per germline (reference sequence). Trimming took off 5 bases at V and 9 bases at J, with 22 bases between the two ends. With respect to this clonotype: Antigen: not known.

This chain connects TRBV7-9 to TRBJ2-5, with D possibly matching TRBD2 (6 bases). The sample taken for sequencing was PBMCs or a T cell subset sorted from them (not recorded which). This clonotype originated in an adult woman who had mild COVID-19 (a few samples of this study predate the infection). Cell type and time point are not known. This CDR3 is CASSRGALGRRSQYF. The CDR3, as DNA: TGTGCCAGCAGCCGCGGGGCTCTAGGGCGGAGGTCCCAGTACTTC.